This T cell receptor (beta chain) is drawn from a study of T cells in localized non-small cell lung cancer. Notes on the study in general: Of the top 100 tumor clones, median around 50 were in adjacent lung, more than 25 among its top 100.

The CDR3 has 15 amino acids. The V segment lost 6 bases and the J segment 7 bases; nucleotides outside the gene matches: 12. Germline V lookup: CDR1 MGHDK, CDR2 SYGVNS. To note about this clone: Its antigen remains unidentified.

TCRdb keeps only in-frame clones here, not all; method: immunoSEQ multiplex PCR. The data contain about 39,000 clones, 75% to 85% of them seen just once; the ten biggest clones take up 30% to 35%. This sample comprised PBMCs, obtained before any cancer treatment. The chain recombines TRBV25-1 with TRBJ1-1; 9 nucleotides align to TRBD1. The receptor comes from a woman aged 35-70 years with stage II squamous cell lung carcinoma. The chain's CDR3 is CASSRRQQGANEAFF. The CDR3 coding sequence is TGTGCCAGCAGCCGAAGACAACAGGGGGCTAATGAAGCTTTCTTT.